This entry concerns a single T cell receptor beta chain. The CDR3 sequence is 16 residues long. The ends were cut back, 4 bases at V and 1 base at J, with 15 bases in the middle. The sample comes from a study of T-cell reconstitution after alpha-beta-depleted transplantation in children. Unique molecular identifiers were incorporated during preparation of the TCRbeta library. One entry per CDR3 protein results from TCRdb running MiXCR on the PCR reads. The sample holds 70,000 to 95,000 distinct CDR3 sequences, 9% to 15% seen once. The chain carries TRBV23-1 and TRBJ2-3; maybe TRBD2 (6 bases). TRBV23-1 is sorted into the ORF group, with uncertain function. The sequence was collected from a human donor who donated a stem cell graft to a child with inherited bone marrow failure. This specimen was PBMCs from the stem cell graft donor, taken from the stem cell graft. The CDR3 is CASSPAKEGRTDTQYF. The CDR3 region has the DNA TGCGCCAGCAGTCCGGCTAAGGAGGGACGCACAGATACGCAGTATTTT.